This is a list of T cell receptor beta chains from one sample in a study of spatial heterogeneity in lung cancer. A single record per CDR3 protein comes from TCRdb applying MiXCR to the 5' RACE reads. The data contain roughly 21,000 distinct CDR3 sequences, less than 3.5% of them singletons. This material consisted of PBMCs, taken at surgery. All receptors come from a female donor with early-stage non-small cell lung cancer. CDR3s include the opening cysteine and the closing phenylalanine or tryptophan. The D gene is left open where the match is weak. Only some rows state a clone size, as once, few, many or a class for expanded clones.

v_call	j_call	d_call	clone_size	cdr3_nt	cdr3_aa
TRBV5-1	TRBJ2-7	TRBD1	many	TGCGCCAGCAGATCGACAGGGGTCGAGCAGTACTTC	CASRSTGVEQYF
TRBV5-1	TRBJ2-2	TRBD2	many	TGCGCCAGCAGCTTCCTAGCGGGAGACTCCGGGGAGCTGTTTTTT	CASSFLAGDSGELFF
TRBV19	TRBJ1-6	NA	many	TGTGCCAGTAGTATGGAGGAGAGCTCCTATAATTCACCCCTCCACTTT	CASSMEESSYNSPLHF
TRBV29-1	TRBJ2-7	TRBD1	many	TGCAGCGTGGAGGTGACGGGGACAGACTACGAGCAGTACTTC	CSVEVTGTDYEQYF
TRBV11-2	TRBJ2-2	TRBD2	few	TGTGCCAGCAGCTTAAGACCTAGCGGGAACACCGGGGAGCTGTTTTTT	CASSLRPSGNTGELFF
TRBV24-1	TRBJ1-2	NA	many	TGTGCCACCAGTGATTTTTTTGGGGGAGATTTGTTGATGGAACATGATGGCTACACCTTC	CATSDFFGGDLLMEHDGYTF
TRBV7-9	TRBJ1-6	TRBD1	many	TGTGCCAGCAGCTTAGCGGGACAGCATTCACCCCTCCACTTT	CASSLAGQHSPLHF
TRBV5-1	TRBJ1-1	NA	few	TGCGCCAGCAGCTTGGCCACAGGGTCGAGCACTGAAGCTTTCTTT	CASSLATGSSTEAFF
TRBV7-9	TRBJ2-1	NA	many	TGTGCCAGCAGCTCTGATGAGCAGTTCTTC	CASSSDEQFF
TRBV11-2	TRBJ2-1	NA	many	TGTGCCAGCAGCTCGGGACTCCCAAATCCCAATGAGCAGTTCTTC	CASSSGLPNPNEQFF
TRBV12-3/TRBV12-4	TRBJ2-2	TRBD2	many	TGTGCCAGCAGTTTTCGTAGCGGGTACGGGGAGCTGTTTTTT	CASSFRSGYGELFF
TRBV7-8	TRBJ1-2	TRBD1	few	TGTGCCAGCAGCTTAAGGACAGGGTACGGCTACACCTTC	CASSLRTGYGYTF
TRBV5-1	TRBJ2-7	NA	many	TGCGCCAGCAGCTCCGGACGGGCCTACGAGCAGTACTTC	CASSSGRAYEQYF
TRBV7-9	TRBJ2-6	NA	many	TGTGCCAGCAGCCCGAGTAGAGCCAACGTCCTGACTTTC	CASSPSRANVLTF
TRBV7-9	TRBJ2-1	TRBD2	NA	TGTGCCAGCAGTCCACTAGCGGGAGACGGGAATGAGCAGTTCTTC	CASSPLAGDGNEQFF
TRBV7-9	TRBJ1-5	NA	many	TGTGCCAGCAGCTTTGGCGGTCCCAATCAGCCCCAGCATTTT	CASSFGGPNQPQHF
TRBV10-3	TRBJ1-4	TRBD1	many	TGTGCCATCTCCACAGGGGGCCAAGATAATGAAAAACTGTTTTTT	CAISTGGQDNEKLFF
TRBV4-1	TRBJ2-1	TRBD2	many	TGCGCCAGCAGCCAAGATGCCACTAGCGGGAGAGGTGAGCAGTTCTTC	CASSQDATSGRGEQFF
TRBV30	TRBJ2-5	NA	many	TGTGCCTGGGGGGGGCAGATACAGACCCAGTACTTC	CAWGGQIQTQYF
TRBV5-1	TRBJ2-1	NA	many	TGCGCCAGCAGCCCTAATTTGGGTGAGCAGTTCTTC	CASSPNLGEQFF
TRBV3-1	TRBJ2-7	TRBD2	many	TGTGCCAGCAGTTTCGGACTAGCGGTCTCCTACGAGCAGTACTTC	CASSFGLAVSYEQYF
TRBV28	TRBJ2-7	NA	many	TGTGCCAGCAGTTATGGGGAGACGTACGAGCAGTACTTC	CASSYGETYEQYF
TRBV20-1	TRBJ2-7	TRBD1	many	TGCAGTGCTAAACAGGGGGCCTCCTACGAGCAGTACTTC	CSAKQGASYEQYF
TRBV2	TRBJ2-6	NA	NA	TGTGCCAGCAGTCGGGGCCTCTCTGGGGCCAACGTCCTGACTTTC	CASSRGLSGANVLTF
TRBV4-1	TRBJ1-1	TRBD1	many	TGCGCCAGCAGCCAACTGGCCCGGACAGGGAGGAACACTGAAGCTTTCTTT	CASSQLARTGRNTEAFF
TRBV15	TRBJ2-3	TRBD2	many	TGTGCCACCAGCGAATGGACTAGCGGGTTTGCAACAGATACGCAGTATTTT	CATSEWTSGFATDTQYF
TRBV24-1	TRBJ2-3	NA	medium-sized	TGTGCCACCAGTGACTCCACGGGCTCGATCACAGATACGCAGTATTTT	CATSDSTGSITDTQYF
TRBV11-1	TRBJ2-3	NA	many	TGTGCCAGCAGCTTTTCCCTCGGAGATACGCAGTATTTT	CASSFSLGDTQYF
TRBV7-2	TRBJ2-3	TRBD2	many	TGTGCCAGCAGCCCCGGACTAGCGGGGGGTGGAGATACGCAGTATTTT	CASSPGLAGGGDTQYF
TRBV28	TRBJ2-5	TRBD1	many	TGTGCCAGCAGTGACCAGGGGGCACTAGAGACCCAGTACTTC	CASSDQGALETQYF
TRBV5-1	TRBJ2-5	NA	many	TGCGCCAGCAGCTTGGCTGGAGGGGAGACCCAGTACTTC	CASSLAGGETQYF
TRBV27	TRBJ2-1	TRBD1	NA	TGTGCCAGCGGGGCCGGGACAGGGTTGTATGAGCAGTTCTTC	CASGAGTGLYEQFF
TRBV4-1	TRBJ1-5	NA	NA	TGCGCCAGCAGCCAAGGGGGGAATCAGCCCCAGCATTTT	CASSQGGNQPQHF
TRBV19	TRBJ2-1	NA	NA	TGTGCCAGTAGTGGTCAGGGGAGGACCTACAATGAGCAGTTCTTC	CASSGQGRTYNEQFF
TRBV12-3/TRBV12-4	TRBJ1-5	NA	many	TGTGCCAGCAGTTTAGGGGACAACAAAAATCAGCCCCAGCATTTT	CASSLGDNKNQPQHF
TRBV2	TRBJ2-5	TRBD1	few	TGTGCCAGCAGGGCGACCGGGACAGGGTCAGAGACCCAGTACTTC	CASRATGTGSETQYF
TRBV5-1	TRBJ2-1	TRBD2	NA	TGCGCCAGCAGCCCCCGGGACTACCTTTACAATGAGCAGTTCTTC	CASSPRDYLYNEQFF
TRBV11-2	TRBJ2-5	TRBD1	many	TGTGCCAGCAGCCAGGGACAGCAAGAGACCCAGTACTTC	CASSQGQQETQYF
TRBV29-1	TRBJ2-3	TRBD1	many	TGCAGCGTTGACCAGGGGGCCGGGGGCACAGATACGCAGTATTTT	CSVDQGAGGTDTQYF
TRBV18	TRBJ2-3	TRBD2	NA	TGTGCCAGCTCACTTCGGCCTGGGACTAGCGGGAGCACAGATACGCAGTATTTT	CASSLRPGTSGSTDTQYF
TRBV27	TRBJ2-5	TRBD1	many	TGTGCCAGCAGTTTACCACGACAGGGCCCGCCGGGGAAAACAGGGCCCCGACCCCAAGAGACCCAGTACTTC	CASSLPRQGPPGKTGPRPQETQYF
TRBV6-2/TRBV6-3	TRBJ2-3	NA	many	TGTGCCAGTAGGGTCACAGATACGCAGTATTTT	CASRVTDTQYF
TRBV20-1	TRBJ2-1	NA	many	TGCAGTGCTAGAGATGGGCCGGGGACGAGCTCCTACAATGAGCAGTTCTTC	CSARDGPGTSSYNEQFF
TRBV20-1	TRBJ2-7	TRBD2	many	TGCAGTGCTCCGCCTAGCGGGAGTGGGGTCGGCGAGCAGTACTTC	CSAPPSGSGVGEQYF
TRBV11-2	TRBJ1-1	NA	many	TGTGCCAGCAGCTGGAACACTGAAGCTTTCTTT	CASSWNTEAFF
TRBV12-3/TRBV12-4	TRBJ1-3	NA	many	TGTGCCAGCAGCTATCGCGGCAGCCGAGGAAACACCATATATTTT	CASSYRGSRGNTIYF
TRBV5-4	TRBJ2-7	TRBD2	many	TGTGCCAGCAGCTTGGAACTAGCGGGAGGGCCCGAGCAGTACTTC	CASSLELAGGPEQYF
TRBV9	TRBJ1-1	NA	many	TGTGCCAGCAGCGTAGAATGGAAGAACACTGAAGCTTTCTTT	CASSVEWKNTEAFF
TRBV19	TRBJ2-1	TRBD2	many	TGTGCCAGTAGTATCCTAGCGGATACCTACAATGAGCAGTTCTTC	CASSILADTYNEQFF
TRBV5-5	TRBJ2-3	TRBD2	many	TGTGCCAGCAGCGGTGAGGGACTAGCTTTTACTTTCGGACGCCAGGACGAAAATTTT	CASSGEGLAFTFGRQDENF
TRBV7-3	TRBJ2-7	TRBD1	many	TGTGCCAGCAGCTCGACAGGGGGTGGAAACGAGCAGTACTTC	CASSSTGGGNEQYF
TRBV9	TRBJ1-2	NA	many	TGTGCCAGCAGCGACGGGCTGGAATTCGGAGGCTACACCTTC	CASSDGLEFGGYTF
TRBV4-1	TRBJ2-2	TRBD2	many	TGCGCCAGCAGCCAACCCAGCGGGACGAACACCGGGGAGCTGTTTTTT	CASSQPSGTNTGELFF
TRBV5-4	TRBJ2-7	TRBD1	few	TGTGCCAGCAGCTCAAGACAGGGTGGAGAGCAGTACTTC	CASSSRQGGEQYF
TRBV18	TRBJ2-2	TRBD2	many	TGTGCCAGCTCACCGGGACTAGCGGGAGGCAACCTGAACACCGGGGAGCTGTTTTTT	CASSPGLAGGNLNTGELFF
TRBV15	TRBJ2-7	TRBD1	medium-sized	TGTGCCACCAGCAGCCAGAGGACAGGGGTCTACGAGCAGTACTTC	CATSSQRTGVYEQYF
TRBV7-6	TRBJ2-2	NA	many	TGTGCCAGCAGCTTAGATACCGGGGAGCTGTTTTTT	CASSLDTGELFF
TRBV27	TRBJ2-7	NA	many	TGTGCCAGCAGTACCCGATGGTCGGGCAGCTCCTACGAGCAGTACTTC	CASSTRWSGSSYEQYF
TRBV7-2	TRBJ2-5	NA	NA	TGTGCCAGCAGCTTAGCCAGGGCCCAAGAGACCCAGTACTTC	CASSLARAQETQYF
TRBV5-5	TRBJ1-1	NA	medium-sized	TGTGCCAGCAGCTTGGTCAGGGCGGGAAAGGACACTGAAGCTTTCTTT	CASSLVRAGKDTEAFF